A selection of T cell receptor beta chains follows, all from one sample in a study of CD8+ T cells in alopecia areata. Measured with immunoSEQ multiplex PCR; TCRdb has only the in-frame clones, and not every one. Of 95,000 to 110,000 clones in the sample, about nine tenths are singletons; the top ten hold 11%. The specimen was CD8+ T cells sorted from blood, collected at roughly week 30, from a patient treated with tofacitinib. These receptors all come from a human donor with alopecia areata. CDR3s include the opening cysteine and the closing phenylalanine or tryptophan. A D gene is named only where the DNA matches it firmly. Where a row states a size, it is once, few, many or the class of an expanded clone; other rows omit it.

DNA: TGTGCCAGCAGCTTAGCCGGGACAGGGTCCTACAATGAGCAGTTCTTC
CDR3: CASSLAGTGSYNEQFF
D: TRBD1
J: TRBJ2-1
size: .
V: TRBV7-9

DNA: TGTGCCAGCACCCCGGGCCGCGGGTTCACTGAAGCTTTCTTT
CDR3: CASTPGRGFTEAFF
D: .
J: TRBJ1-1
size: .
V: TRBV5-4

DNA: TGTGCCAGCAGCTTGGGGACGGACTCCTACGAGCAGTACTTC
CDR3: CASSLGTDSYEQYF
D: .
J: TRBJ2-7
size: .
V: TRBV7-7

DNA: TGTGCCAGCAGCTTAGATTTAGCGGGCACTTACAATGAGCAGTTCTTC
CDR3: CASSLDLAGTYNEQFF
D: TRBD2
J: TRBJ2-1
size: .
V: TRBV7-9

DNA: TGTGCCAGCAGCTTAGGGGGTGGTGAGCAGTTCTTC
CDR3: CASSLGGGEQFF
D: .
J: TRBJ2-1
size: .
V: TRBV11-2

DNA: TGCGCCAGCAGCCCCGGGCTGGGTCATTACGAGCAGTACTTC
CDR3: CASSPGLGHYEQYF
D: .
J: TRBJ2-7
size: .
V: TRBV5-1

DNA: TGTGCCAGCAGCAAATTTCCGGGACAGGGTCAGGCAGATACGCAGTATTTT
CDR3: CASSKFPGQGQADTQYF
D: TRBD1
J: TRBJ2-3
size: few
V: TRBV27

DNA: TGCGCCAGCAGCCAAGTATTAATTACAGATACGCAGTATTTT
CDR3: CASSQVLITDTQYF
D: .
J: TRBJ2-3
size: .
V: TRBV4-1

DNA: TGTGCCAGCAGCTTAGGGGCGACGAATGAGCAGTTCTTC
CDR3: CASSLGATNEQFF
D: .
J: TRBJ2-1
size: .
V: TRBV7-9

DNA: TGTGCCAGCACCGGTTTAAGCTCCTACAATGAGCAGTTCTTC
CDR3: CASTGLSSYNEQFF
D: .
J: TRBJ2-1
size: .
V: TRBV13

DNA: TGTGCCAGCAGCCAACGCCCTGGGACTAGCGGATTCAATGAGCAGTTCTTC
CDR3: CASSQRPGTSGFNEQFF
D: TRBD2
J: TRBJ2-1
size: .
V: TRBV7-8

DNA: TGTGCCAGCAGTTCCCGTGACGGGTACACTGAAGCTTTCTTT
CDR3: CASSSRDGYTEAFF
D: .
J: TRBJ1-1
size: .
V: TRBV27

DNA: TGTGCCAGCAGCTTAGGAGTGGGAGAGCAGTACTTC
CDR3: CASSLGVGEQYF
D: .
J: TRBJ2-7
size: .
V: TRBV11-3

DNA: TGTGCCAGCGGCTCCGGGACAGGGAACCGCGAGCAGTACTTC
CDR3: CASGSGTGNREQYF
D: TRBD1
J: TRBJ2-7
size: .
V: TRBV27

DNA: TGTGCCTGGAGTGCCCTAGCGGGAGGGCCATACGAGCAGTACTTC
CDR3: CAWSALAGGPYEQYF
D: TRBD2
J: TRBJ2-7
size: .
V: TRBV30

DNA: TGTGCCAGCACCGGGACAGGGACAGATACGCAGTATTTT
CDR3: CASTGTGTDTQYF
D: TRBD1
J: TRBJ2-3
size: .
V: TRBV6-5

DNA: TGCGCCAGCAGCCAAGTGACAGGGGATCAGCCCCGGCATTTT
CDR3: CASSQVTGDQPRHF
D: TRBD1
J: TRBJ1-5
size: .
V: TRBV4-1

DNA: TGCGCCAGCAGCTTGGGCGGGGGGAGCGATGAGCAGTTCTTC
CDR3: CASSLGGGSDEQFF
D: TRBD2
J: TRBJ2-1
size: .
V: TRBV5-1

DNA: TGCGCCAGCAGCCTCGGGGCTCAGGAGACCCAGTACTTC
CDR3: CASSLGAQETQYF
D: .
J: TRBJ2-5
size: .
V: TRBV4-1

DNA: TGTGCCAGCAGCTTGCAAGAGACCCAGTACTTC
CDR3: CASSLQETQYF
D: .
J: TRBJ2-5
size: once
V: TRBV5-6

DNA: TGCGCCAGCAGCTGGGGGACCGGAGGGGGAGAGACCCAGTACTTC
CDR3: CASSWGTGGGETQYF
D: .
J: TRBJ2-5
size: .
V: TRBV5-1

DNA: TGTGCTAGTGGAACCAAGGGGGGATACAATGAGCAGTTCTTC
CDR3: CASGTKGGYNEQFF
D: .
J: TRBJ2-1
size: few
V: TRBV12-5

DNA: TGTGCCAGCAGTTTAGGTGGGTCGCTTGAGCAGTTCTTC
CDR3: CASSLGGSLEQFF
D: .
J: TRBJ2-1
size: .
V: TRBV27

DNA: TGTGCCAGCAGCTCTAAACAGGGGGCCGATGAGCAGTTCTTC
CDR3: CASSSKQGADEQFF
D: TRBD1
J: TRBJ2-1
size: .
V: TRBV7-9

DNA: TGTGCCAGCAGCTTAGAAACCCGCACAGATACGCAGTATTTT
CDR3: CASSLETRTDTQYF
D: .
J: TRBJ2-3
size: few
V: TRBV7-9

DNA: TGTGCCAGTAGCCCCGGGACAGGGATTGGGTATGAGCAGTTCTTC
CDR3: CASSPGTGIGYEQFF
D: TRBD1
J: TRBJ2-1
size: .
V: TRBV19

DNA: TGCAGCGCACCCCTGGGGGACTCAGAAGATACGCAGTATTTT
CDR3: CSAPLGDSEDTQYF
D: .
J: TRBJ2-3
size: .
V: TRBV29-1

DNA: TGCGCCAGCAGCCAAGCCCCAGCGGGGGGCTACAATGAGCAGTTCTTC
CDR3: CASSQAPAGGYNEQFF
D: TRBD2
J: TRBJ2-1
size: .
V: TRBV4-1

DNA: TGTGCCAGCAGCTTTGCACAGGGGACTAGCACAGATACGCAGTATTTT
CDR3: CASSFAQGTSTDTQYF
D: .
J: TRBJ2-3
size: .
V: TRBV7-9

DNA: TGCGCCAGCTTATGGGACACCGGGGAGCTGTTTTTT
CDR3: CASLWDTGELFF
D: .
J: TRBJ2-2
size: once
V: TRBV5-1

DNA: TGTGCCAGTAGTACTAGCGGGAGCACAGATACGCAGTATTTT
CDR3: CASSTSGSTDTQYF
D: TRBD2
J: TRBJ2-3
size: .
V: TRBV19

DNA: TGCAGCGTTGAAGGTCTAGCGGGAGATGGTGAGCAGTTCTTC
CDR3: CSVEGLAGDGEQFF
D: TRBD2
J: TRBJ2-1
size: .
V: TRBV29-1

DNA: TGTGCCAGCAGCTTAGCGGGATCCTACAATGAGCAGTTCTTC
CDR3: CASSLAGSYNEQFF
D: .
J: TRBJ2-1
size: .
V: TRBV7-9

DNA: TGTGCCAGCAGCTTGCTCGGAGGGGGCGTTGTGAACACTGAAGCTTTCTTT
CDR3: CASSLLGGGVVNTEAFF
D: TRBD1
J: TRBJ1-1
size: .
V: TRBV5-4

DNA: TGTGCCAGCAGTTACTCGGCCTATGCTGCCGAGCAGTACTTC
CDR3: CASSYSAYAAEQYF
D: .
J: TRBJ2-7
size: .
V: TRBV6-5

DNA: TGTGCCAGCAGCGTAGTTAGGGGCTCGAACACTGAAGCTTTCTTT
CDR3: CASSVVRGSNTEAFF
D: .
J: TRBJ1-1
size: once
V: TRBV9

DNA: TGCGCCAGCAGCTTGTCAGCCTTTATCTCCTACGAGCAGTACTTC
CDR3: CASSLSAFISYEQYF
D: .
J: TRBJ2-7
size: .
V: TRBV5-1

DNA: TGTGCCAGCAGCTTAGCGGGAGGAACCTACGAGCAGTACTTC
CDR3: CASSLAGGTYEQYF
D: TRBD2
J: TRBJ2-7
size: .
V: TRBV11-2

DNA: TGTGCCAGCAGCATCGGGCCGAGCTCCTACAATGAGCAGTTCTTC
CDR3: CASSIGPSSYNEQFF
D: .
J: TRBJ2-1
size: .
V: TRBV5-4

DNA: TGTGCCAGCAGCTCCAGTTATGAGCAGTTCTTC
CDR3: CASSSSYEQFF
D: .
J: TRBJ2-1
size: .
V: TRBV9

DNA: TGCAGCGTTGAGACTAGCGGGTCTCGCACAGATACGCAGTATTTT
CDR3: CSVETSGSRTDTQYF
D: TRBD2
J: TRBJ2-3
size: .
V: TRBV29-1

DNA: TGTGCCAGCAGCGTGGGAAAAAACACTGAAGCTTTCTTT
CDR3: CASSVGKNTEAFF
D: .
J: TRBJ1-1
size: .
V: TRBV9

DNA: TGCAGCGCCTGGGGGGACTCCTACGAGCAGTACTTC
CDR3: CSAWGDSYEQYF
D: .
J: TRBJ2-7
size: .
V: TRBV29-1

DNA: TGCGCCAGCAGCCAAGATCGGACCGGGAGGAAAGAGACCCAGTACTTC
CDR3: CASSQDRTGRKETQYF
D: TRBD2
J: TRBJ2-5
size: .
V: TRBV4-1

DNA: TGTGCCAGCAGTTTAAAGACTAGCGGGTACAATGAGCAGTTCTTC
CDR3: CASSLKTSGYNEQFF
D: TRBD2
J: TRBJ2-1
size: .
V: TRBV27

DNA: TGTGCCAGCAGCTTAGCGAAAAGTTACGAGCAGTACTTC
CDR3: CASSLAKSYEQYF
D: .
J: TRBJ2-7
size: .
V: TRBV7-8

DNA: TGTGCCAGCAGCCAAGAATGGGAATACTCCTACGAGCAGTACTTC
CDR3: CASSQEWEYSYEQYF
D: .
J: TRBJ2-7
size: .
V: TRBV4-2

DNA: TGCGCCAGCAGCCGATCCATAGCGGGGGGGCCTTCCGGGGAGCTGTTTTTT
CDR3: CASSRSIAGGPSGELFF
D: TRBD2
J: TRBJ2-2
size: .
V: TRBV4-1

DNA: TGTGCCAGCAGCGCGACCGGGACAGGGAATGAAAAACTGTTTTTT
CDR3: CASSATGTGNEKLFF
D: TRBD1
J: TRBJ1-4
size: .
V: TRBV9

DNA: TGTGCCAGCAGCTTAATTACCACAGATACGCAGTATTTT
CDR3: CASSLITTDTQYF
D: .
J: TRBJ2-3
size: .
V: TRBV7-3

DNA: TGTGCCAGCAGTGGGGGGACCGAGCAGTTCTTC
CDR3: CASSGGTEQFF
D: .
J: TRBJ2-1
size: .
V: TRBV25-1

DNA: TGCAGCGTTGAGACAGGGACCTCCTACGAGCAGTACTTC
CDR3: CSVETGTSYEQYF
D: TRBD1
J: TRBJ2-7
size: few
V: TRBV29-1

DNA: TGTGCCAGCAGCAAAGCTGGGGGACAGGACTACGAGCAGTACTTC
CDR3: CASSKAGGQDYEQYF
D: .
J: TRBJ2-7
size: .
V: TRBV21-1